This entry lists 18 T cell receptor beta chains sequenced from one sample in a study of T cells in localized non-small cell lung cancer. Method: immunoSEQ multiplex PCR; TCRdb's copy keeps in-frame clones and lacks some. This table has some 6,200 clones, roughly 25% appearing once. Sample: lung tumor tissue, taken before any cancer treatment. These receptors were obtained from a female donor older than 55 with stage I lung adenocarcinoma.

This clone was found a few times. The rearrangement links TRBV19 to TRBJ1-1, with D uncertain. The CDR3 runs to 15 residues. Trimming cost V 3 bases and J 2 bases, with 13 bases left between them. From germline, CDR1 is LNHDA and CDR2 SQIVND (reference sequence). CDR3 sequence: CASSIFWQVNTEAFF. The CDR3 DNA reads TGTGCCAGTAGTATCTTTTGGCAAGTAAACACTGAAGCTTTCTTT.

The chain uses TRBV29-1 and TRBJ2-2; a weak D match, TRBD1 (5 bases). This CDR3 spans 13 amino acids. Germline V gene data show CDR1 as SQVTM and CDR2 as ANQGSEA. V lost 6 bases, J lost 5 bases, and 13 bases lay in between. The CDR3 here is CSVAAGITGELFF. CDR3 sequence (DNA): TGCAGCGTGGCGGCAGGGATTACCGGGGAGCTGTTTTTT.

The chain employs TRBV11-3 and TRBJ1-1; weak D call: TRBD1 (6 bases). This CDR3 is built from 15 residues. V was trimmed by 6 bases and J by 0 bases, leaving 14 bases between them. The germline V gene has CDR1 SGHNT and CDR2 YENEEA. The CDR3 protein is CASSSTGGMNTEAFF. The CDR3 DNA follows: TGTGCCAGCAGTTCGACAGGCGGCATGAACACTGAAGCTTTCTTT.

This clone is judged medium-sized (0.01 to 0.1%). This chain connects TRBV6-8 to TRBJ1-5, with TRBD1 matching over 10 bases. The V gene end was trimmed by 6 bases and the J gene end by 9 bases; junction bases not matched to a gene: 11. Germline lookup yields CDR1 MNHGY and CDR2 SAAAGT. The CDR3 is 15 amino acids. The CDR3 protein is CASRTSTGGEGPQHF. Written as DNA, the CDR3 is TGTGCCAGCAGGACCTCGACAGGGGGCGAGGGGCCCCAGCATTTT.

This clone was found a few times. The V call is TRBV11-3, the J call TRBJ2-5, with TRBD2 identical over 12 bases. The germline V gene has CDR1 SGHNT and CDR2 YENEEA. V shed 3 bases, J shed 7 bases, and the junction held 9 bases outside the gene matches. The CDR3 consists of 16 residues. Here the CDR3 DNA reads TGTGCCAGCAGCTTGTTGCTAGCGGGAGGGGAGGGGACCCAGTACTTC. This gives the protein CASSLLLAGGEGTQYF.

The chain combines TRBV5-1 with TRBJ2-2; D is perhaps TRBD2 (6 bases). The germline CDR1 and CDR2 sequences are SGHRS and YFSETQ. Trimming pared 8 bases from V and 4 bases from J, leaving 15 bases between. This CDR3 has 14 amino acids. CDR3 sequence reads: CASELGGTTGELFF. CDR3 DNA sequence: TGCGCCAGTGAGCTGGGCGGGACCACCGGGGAGCTGTTTTTT.

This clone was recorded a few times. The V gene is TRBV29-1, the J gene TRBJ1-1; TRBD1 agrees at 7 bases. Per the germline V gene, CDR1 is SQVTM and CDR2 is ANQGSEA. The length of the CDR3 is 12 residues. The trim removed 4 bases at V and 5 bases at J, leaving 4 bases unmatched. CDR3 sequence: CSVAAGGTEAFF. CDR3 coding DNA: TGCAGCGTTGCAGCAGGGGGGACTGAAGCTTTCTTT.

The CDR3 coding sequence is TGTGCCAGCAGCTACCGATCTTGGGACAATGAGCAGTTCTTC. Its translation: CASSYRSWDNEQFF. The chain employs TRBV11-3 and TRBJ2-1, with D unresolved. The CDR3 is 14 residues long. Looked up from germline, CDR1 is SGHNT and CDR2 is YENEEA. The germline V and J ends were trimmed by 4 bases and 5 bases, with 12 bases remaining between them.

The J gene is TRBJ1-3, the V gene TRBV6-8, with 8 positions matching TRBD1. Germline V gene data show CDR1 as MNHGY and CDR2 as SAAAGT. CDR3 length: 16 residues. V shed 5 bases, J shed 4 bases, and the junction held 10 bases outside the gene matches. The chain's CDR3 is CASSQGQGTGGNTIYF. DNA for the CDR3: TGTGCCAGCAGTCAAGGACAGGGAACGGGCGGAAACACCATATATTTT.

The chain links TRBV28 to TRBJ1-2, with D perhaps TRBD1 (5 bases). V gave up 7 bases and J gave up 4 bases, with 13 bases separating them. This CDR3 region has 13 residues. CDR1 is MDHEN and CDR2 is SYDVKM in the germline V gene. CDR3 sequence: CASISDSAYGYTF. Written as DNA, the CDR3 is TGTGCCAGCATATCCGACAGCGCCTATGGCTACACCTTC.

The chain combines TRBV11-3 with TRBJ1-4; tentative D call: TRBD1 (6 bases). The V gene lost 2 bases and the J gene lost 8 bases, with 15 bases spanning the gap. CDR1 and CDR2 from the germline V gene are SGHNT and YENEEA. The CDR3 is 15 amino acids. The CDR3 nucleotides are TGTGCCAGCAGCTTACCTGGGGGGACACGCGAAAAACTGTTTTTT. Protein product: CASSLPGGTREKLFF.

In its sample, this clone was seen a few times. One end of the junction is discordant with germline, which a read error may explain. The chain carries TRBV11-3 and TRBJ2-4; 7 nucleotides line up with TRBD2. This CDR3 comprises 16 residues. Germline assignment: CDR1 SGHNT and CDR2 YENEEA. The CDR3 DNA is TGTGCCAGCAGCCTAGAGGGAGGGGTAGCCAAAAACATTCAGTACTTC. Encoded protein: CASSLEGGVAKNIQYF.

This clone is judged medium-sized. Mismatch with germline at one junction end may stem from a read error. The CDR3: CASSLDRGVTNEQFF. The CDR3 coding sequence is TGTGCCAGCAGCCTAGACAGGGGGGTAACGAATGAGCAGTTCTTC. J is TRBJ2-1 and V is TRBV11-3, with 9 bases that match TRBD1. Germline V gene sequence: CDR1 SGHNT, CDR2 YENEEA. The CDR3 extends over 15 amino acids. Variable domain in full (rest from reference TRBV11-3 and TRBJ2-1): EAGVVQSPRYKIIEKKQPVAFWCNPISGHNTLYWYLQNLGQGPELLIRYENEEAVDDSQLPKDRFSAERLKGVDSTLKIQPAELGDSAVYLCASSLDRGVTNEQFFGPGTRLTVL.

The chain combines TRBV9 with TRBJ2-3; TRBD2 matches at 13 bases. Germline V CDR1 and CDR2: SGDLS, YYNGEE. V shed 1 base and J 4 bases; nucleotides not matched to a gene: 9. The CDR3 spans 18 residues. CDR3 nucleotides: TGTGCCAGCAGCGTAACTATCGGACTAGCGGGAGTTGCAGATACGCAGTATTTT. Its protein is CASSVTIGLAGVADTQYF. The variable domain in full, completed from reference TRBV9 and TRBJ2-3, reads DSGVTQTPKHLITATGQRVTLRCSPRSGDLSVYWYQQSLDQGLQFLIQYYNGEERAKGNILERFSAQQFPDLHSELNLSSLELGDSALYFCASSVTIGLAGVADTQYFGPGTRLTVL.

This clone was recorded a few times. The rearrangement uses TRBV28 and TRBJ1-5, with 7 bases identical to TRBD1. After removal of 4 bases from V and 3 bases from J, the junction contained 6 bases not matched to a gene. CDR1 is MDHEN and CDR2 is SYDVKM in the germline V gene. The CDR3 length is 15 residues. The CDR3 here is CASSSSGQLNQPQHF. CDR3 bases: TGTGCCAGCAGTTCCTCGGGACAGCTCAATCAGCCCCAGCATTTT.

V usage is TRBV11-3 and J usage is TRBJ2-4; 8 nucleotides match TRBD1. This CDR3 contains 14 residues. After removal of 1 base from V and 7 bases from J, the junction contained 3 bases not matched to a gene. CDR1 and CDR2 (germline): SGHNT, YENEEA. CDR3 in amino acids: CASSLGQGWNIQYF. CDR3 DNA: TGTGCCAGCAGCTTAGGACAGGGGTGGAACATTCAGTACTTC.

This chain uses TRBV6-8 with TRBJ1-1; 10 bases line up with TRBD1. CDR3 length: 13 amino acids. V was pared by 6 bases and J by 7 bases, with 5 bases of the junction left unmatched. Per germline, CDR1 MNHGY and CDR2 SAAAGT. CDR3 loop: CASRTGGRGEAFF. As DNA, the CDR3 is TGTGCCAGCAGGACAGGGGGCAGGGGTGAAGCTTTCTTT.

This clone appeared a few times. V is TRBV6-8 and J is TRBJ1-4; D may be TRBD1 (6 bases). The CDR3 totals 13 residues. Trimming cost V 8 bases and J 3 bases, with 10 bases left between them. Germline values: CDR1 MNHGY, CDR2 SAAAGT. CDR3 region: CASQGMANEKLFF. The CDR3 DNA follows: TGTGCCAGCCAGGGGATGGCTAATGAAAAACTGTTTTTT.